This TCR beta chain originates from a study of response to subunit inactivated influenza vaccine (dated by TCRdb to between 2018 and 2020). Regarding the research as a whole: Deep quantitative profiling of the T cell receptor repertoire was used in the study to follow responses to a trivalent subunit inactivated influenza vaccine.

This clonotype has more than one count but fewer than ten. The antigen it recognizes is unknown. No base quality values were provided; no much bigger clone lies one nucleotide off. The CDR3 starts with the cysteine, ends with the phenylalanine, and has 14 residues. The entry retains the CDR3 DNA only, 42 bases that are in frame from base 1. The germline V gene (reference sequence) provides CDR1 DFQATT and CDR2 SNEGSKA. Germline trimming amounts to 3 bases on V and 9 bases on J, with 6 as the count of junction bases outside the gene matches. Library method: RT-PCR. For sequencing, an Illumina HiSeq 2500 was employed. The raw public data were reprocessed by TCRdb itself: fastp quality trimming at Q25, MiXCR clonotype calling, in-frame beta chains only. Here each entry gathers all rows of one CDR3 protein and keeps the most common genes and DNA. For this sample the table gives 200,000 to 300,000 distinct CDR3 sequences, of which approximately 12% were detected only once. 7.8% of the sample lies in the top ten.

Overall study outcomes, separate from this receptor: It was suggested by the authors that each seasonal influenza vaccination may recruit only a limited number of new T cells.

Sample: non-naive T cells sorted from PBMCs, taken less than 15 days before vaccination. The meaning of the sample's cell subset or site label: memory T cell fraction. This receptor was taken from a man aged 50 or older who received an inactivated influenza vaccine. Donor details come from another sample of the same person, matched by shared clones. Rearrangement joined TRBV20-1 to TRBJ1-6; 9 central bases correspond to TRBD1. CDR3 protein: CSASEDRGISPLHF. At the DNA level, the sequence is TGCAGTGCTAGCGAGGACAGGGGTATTTCACCCCTCCACTTT.